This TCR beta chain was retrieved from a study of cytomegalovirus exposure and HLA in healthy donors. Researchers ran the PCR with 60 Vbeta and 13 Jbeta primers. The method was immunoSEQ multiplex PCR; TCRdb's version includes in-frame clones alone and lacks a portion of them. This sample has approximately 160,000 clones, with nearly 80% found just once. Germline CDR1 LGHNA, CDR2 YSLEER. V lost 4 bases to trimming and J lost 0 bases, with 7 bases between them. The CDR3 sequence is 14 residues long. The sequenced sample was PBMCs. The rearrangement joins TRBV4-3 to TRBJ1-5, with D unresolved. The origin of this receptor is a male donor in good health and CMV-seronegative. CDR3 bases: TGCGCCAGCAGCCCACAGACTAGCAATCAGCCCCAGCATTTT. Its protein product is CASSPQTSNQPQHF.